This T cell receptor beta chain was profiled in a study of CXCR3-negative and CXCR3-positive naive CD8 T cells. The CDR3 covers 12 residues. Germline V gives CDR1 LNHDA, CDR2 SQIVND (reference sequence). Notes on the study in general: Surface CD5 was comparable between naive subsets; TCR strength was inferred from TRB CDR3 properties. CXCR3-expressing naive cells carried TRB CDR3s more hydrophobic than those of CXCR3-negative naive cells.

The method, 5' RACE with UMI labels, was used to prepare the TRB cDNA libraries. TCRdb reprocessed the 5' RACE reads and reports one entry per CDR3 protein, with no DNA. The sample totals 150,000 or so distinct CDR3 sequences. As for this clonotype: The antigen remains unidentified.

Naive CD8+ T cells displayed a CD45RO-CCR7+CD27+CD95- phenotype. The V call is TRBV19, the J call TRBJ2-1. This clonotype originated in a human donor in good health. Some clones in this sample may be carry-over from other donors' samples. The sample was naive CXCR3+ CD8+ T cells from blood. Subset specified: CD45RO-CCR7+CD27+CD95- naive CD8+ T cells expressing CXCR3 (TNR3+). CDR3 region: CASCITSNEQFF.